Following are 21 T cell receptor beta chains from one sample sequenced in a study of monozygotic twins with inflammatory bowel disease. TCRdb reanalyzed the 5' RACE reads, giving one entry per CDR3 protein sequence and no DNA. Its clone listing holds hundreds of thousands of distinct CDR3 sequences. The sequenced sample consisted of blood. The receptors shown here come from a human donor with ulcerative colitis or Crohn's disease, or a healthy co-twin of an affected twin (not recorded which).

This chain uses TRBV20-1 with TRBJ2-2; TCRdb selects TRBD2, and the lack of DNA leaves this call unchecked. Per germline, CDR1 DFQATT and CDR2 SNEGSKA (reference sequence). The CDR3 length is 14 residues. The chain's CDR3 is CSARRGRAFGELFF.

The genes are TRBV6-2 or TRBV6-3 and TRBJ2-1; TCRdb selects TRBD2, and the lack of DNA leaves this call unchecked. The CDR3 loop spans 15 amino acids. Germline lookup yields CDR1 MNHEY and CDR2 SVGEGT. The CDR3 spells CASTLLAASYNEQFF.

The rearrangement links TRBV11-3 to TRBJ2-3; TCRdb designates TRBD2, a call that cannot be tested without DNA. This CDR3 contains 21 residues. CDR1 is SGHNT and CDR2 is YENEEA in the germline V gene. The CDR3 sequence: CASLSPPGLADTLTSTDTQYF.

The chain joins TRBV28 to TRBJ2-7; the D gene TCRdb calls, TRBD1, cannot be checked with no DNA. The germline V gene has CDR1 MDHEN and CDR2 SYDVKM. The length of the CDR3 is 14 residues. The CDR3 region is CASRMTGFAYEQYF.

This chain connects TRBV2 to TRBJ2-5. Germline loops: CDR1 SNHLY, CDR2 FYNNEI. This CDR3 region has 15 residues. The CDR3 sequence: CASSEVQYTQETQYF.

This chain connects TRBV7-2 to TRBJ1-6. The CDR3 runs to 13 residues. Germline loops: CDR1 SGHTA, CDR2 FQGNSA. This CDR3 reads CASSSSSNSPLHF.

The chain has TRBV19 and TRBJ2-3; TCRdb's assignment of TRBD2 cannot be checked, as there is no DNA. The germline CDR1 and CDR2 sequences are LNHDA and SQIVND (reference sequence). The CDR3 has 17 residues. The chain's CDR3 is CASSMGTSGERTDTQYF.

The CDR3 reads CASSLVRMGSSEQYF. The chain links TRBV5-4 to TRBJ2-7. Germline assignment: CDR1 SGHNT and CDR2 YYREEE (reference sequence). This CDR3 is 15 amino acids long.

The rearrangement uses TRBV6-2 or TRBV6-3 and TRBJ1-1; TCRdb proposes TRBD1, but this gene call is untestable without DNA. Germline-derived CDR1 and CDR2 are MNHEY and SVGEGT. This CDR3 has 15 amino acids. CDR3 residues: CASTPGGDWNTEAFF.

The CDR3 spells CASSLSRQNEAFF. V and J are TRBV7-2 and TRBJ1-1. Germline V lookup: CDR1 SGHTA, CDR2 FQGNSA. The CDR3 runs to 13 residues.

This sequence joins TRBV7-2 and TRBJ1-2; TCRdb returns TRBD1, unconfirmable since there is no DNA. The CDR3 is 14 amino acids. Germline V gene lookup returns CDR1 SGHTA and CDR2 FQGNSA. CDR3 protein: CASGSQGTHYGYTF.

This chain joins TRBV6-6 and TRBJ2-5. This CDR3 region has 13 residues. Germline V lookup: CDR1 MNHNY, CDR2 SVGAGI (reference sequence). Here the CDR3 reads CASVPWEQETQYF.

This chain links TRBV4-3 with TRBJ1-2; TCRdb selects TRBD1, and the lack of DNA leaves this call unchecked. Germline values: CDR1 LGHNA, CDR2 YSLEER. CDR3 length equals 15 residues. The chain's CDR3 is CASSQDRWGLIGYTF.

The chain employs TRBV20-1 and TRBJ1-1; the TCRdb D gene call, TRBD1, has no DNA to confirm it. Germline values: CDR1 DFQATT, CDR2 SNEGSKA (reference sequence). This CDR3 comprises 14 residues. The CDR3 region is CSASKPPANTEAFF.

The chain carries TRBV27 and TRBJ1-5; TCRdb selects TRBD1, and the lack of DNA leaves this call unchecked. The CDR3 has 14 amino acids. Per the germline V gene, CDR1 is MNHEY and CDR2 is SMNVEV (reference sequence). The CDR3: CASSPRGRGQPQHF.

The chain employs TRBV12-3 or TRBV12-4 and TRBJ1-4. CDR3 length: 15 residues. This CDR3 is CASSPNGGLGEKLFF.

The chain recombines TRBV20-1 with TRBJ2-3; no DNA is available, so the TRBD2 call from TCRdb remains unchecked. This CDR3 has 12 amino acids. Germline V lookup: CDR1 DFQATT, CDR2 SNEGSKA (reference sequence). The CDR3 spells CSAAEGSDTQYF.

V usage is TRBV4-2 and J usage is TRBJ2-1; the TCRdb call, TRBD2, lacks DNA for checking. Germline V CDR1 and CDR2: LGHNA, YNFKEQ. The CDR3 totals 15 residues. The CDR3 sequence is CASSQTSGSYNEQFF.

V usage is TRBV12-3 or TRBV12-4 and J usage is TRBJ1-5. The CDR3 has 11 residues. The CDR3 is CASSFSGGQHF.

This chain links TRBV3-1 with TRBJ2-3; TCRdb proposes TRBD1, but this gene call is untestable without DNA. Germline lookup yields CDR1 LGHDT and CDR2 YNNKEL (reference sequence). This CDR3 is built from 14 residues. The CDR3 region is CASSGTASFEGLYF.

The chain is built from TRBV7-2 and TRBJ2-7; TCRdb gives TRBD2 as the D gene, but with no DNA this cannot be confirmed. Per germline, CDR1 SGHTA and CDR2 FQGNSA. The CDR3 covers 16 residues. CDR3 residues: CASSGRLAGGGYEQYF.